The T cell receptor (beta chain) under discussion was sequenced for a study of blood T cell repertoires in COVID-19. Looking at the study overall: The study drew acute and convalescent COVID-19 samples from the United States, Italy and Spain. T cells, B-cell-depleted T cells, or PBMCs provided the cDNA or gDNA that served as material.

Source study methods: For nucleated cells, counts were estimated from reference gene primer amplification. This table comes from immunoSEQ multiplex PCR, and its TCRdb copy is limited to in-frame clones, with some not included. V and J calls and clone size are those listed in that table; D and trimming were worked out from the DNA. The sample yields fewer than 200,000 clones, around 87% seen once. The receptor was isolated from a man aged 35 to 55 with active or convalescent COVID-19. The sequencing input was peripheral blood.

CDR3 residues: CASSLVGGASSYEQYF. The DNA for the CDR3 is TGTGCCAGCAGCTTAGTCGGGGGGGCAAGCTCCTACGAGCAGTACTTC. J is TRBJ2-7 and V is TRBV7-9; 8 positions agree with TRBD2. Germline V gene data show CDR1 as SEHNR and CDR2 as FQNEAQ (reference sequence). J gave up 0 bases and V 1 base, and 5 bases lay outside the gene matches. The CDR3 loop spans 16 amino acids.